These 16 T cell receptor beta chains were all obtained from the same sample, sequenced in a study of a mutant IDH1 vaccine in newly diagnosed glioma. The data were produced by immunoSEQ multiplex PCR, yet TCRdb's version contains in-frame clones alone and is incomplete. The repertoire holds roughly 120,000 clones, with 80% as singletons. Time point here: week 11, during vaccination. Topical imiquimod accompanied each vaccine dose, which consisted of 300 ug of mutant IDH1 20-mer peptide. The antigens these receptors bind are not known. Here the sequenced sample was PBMCs, taken from a glioma patient whose treatment included an IDH1 peptide vaccine. The origin of the receptors is a man aged 35 to 55 with glioma.

This chain connects TRBV10-3 to TRBJ1-5; weak D call: TRBD1 (6 bases). From germline, CDR1 is ENHRY and CDR2 SYGVKD. The CDR3 runs to 16 residues. Trimming cost V 0 bases and J 0 bases, with 9 bases left between them. The CDR3 bases are TGTGCCATCAGTGAGTCAGGGGGAATTAGCAATCAGCCCCAGCATTTT. Its protein is CAISESGGISNQPQHF.

The rearrangement uses TRBV9 and TRBJ1-2; 9 nucleotides match TRBD1. CDR1 is SGDLS and CDR2 is YYNGEE in the germline V gene. V shed 1 base, J shed 7 bases, and the junction held 8 bases outside the gene matches. The CDR3 is 15 residues long. The CDR3 nucleotides are TGTGCCAGCAGCGTATCCTTGGGACAGGGAGGTGGCTACACCTTC. This sequence encodes CASSVSLGQGGGYTF. Variable domain in full (rest from reference TRBV9 and TRBJ1-2): DSGVTQTPKHLITATGQRVTLRCSPRSGDLSVYWYQQSLDQGLQFLIQYYNGEERAKGNILERFSAQQFPDLHSELNLSSLELGDSALYFCASSVSLGQGGGYTFGSGTRLTVV.

For the CDR3, the DNA is TGTGCCAGCAGCGATAAAGGGGGTTTCACTGAAGCTTTCTTT. As protein: CASSDKGGFTEAFF. This chain joins TRBV9 and TRBJ1-1, with a tentative D call TRBD1 (6 bases). V lost 3 bases and J lost 4, with 13 bases in between. CDR3 length: 14 amino acids. CDR1 is SGDLS and CDR2 is YYNGEE in the germline V gene.

This clone was seen just once. The rearrangement links TRBV15 to TRBJ1-1; 7 nucleotides agree with TRBD1. Trimming removed 0 bases from V and 1 base from J; junction bases left unmatched: 5. The CDR3 extends over 16 amino acids. The germline V gene encodes CDR1 LNHNV and CDR2 YYDKDF (reference sequence). CDR3 residues: CATSREKGAKNTEAFF. CDR3 DNA: TGTGCCACCAGCAGAGAAAAGGGGGCGAAGAACACTGAAGCTTTCTTT.

This clone appeared once. The V and J genes are TRBV6-5 and TRBJ2-1; TRBD1 matches at 8 bases. J gave up 5 bases and V 8 bases, and 5 bases lay outside the gene matches. The CDR3 sequence is 13 residues long. Germline-derived CDR1 and CDR2 are MNHEY and SVGAGI. CDR3 bases: TGTGCCAGCGCCCACAGGGGGGACAATGAGCAGTTCTTC. This codes for CASAHRGDNEQFF.

This clone has a single count. The chain links TRBV28 to TRBJ2-7, with TRBD2 matching 9 bases. Per the germline V gene, CDR1 is MDHEN and CDR2 is SYDVKM. The length of the CDR3 is 17 residues. Unmatched junction bases numbered 13, after V lost 3 bases and J lost 4 bases. CDR3: CASSFPVVAGATYEQYF. CDR3 bases: TGTGCCAGCAGTTTCCCCGTAGTAGCGGGAGCGACGTACGAGCAGTACTTC. Based on the CDR3 plus reference TRBV28 and TRBJ2-7, the full variable domain is DVKVTQSSRYLVKRTGEKVFLECVQDMDHENMFWYRQDPGLGLRLIYFSYDVKMKEKGDIPEGYSVSREKKERFSLILESASTNQTSMYLCASSFPVVAGATYEQYFGPGTRLTVT.

This chain links TRBV5-4 with TRBJ2-3; tentatively, D is TRBD2 (5 bases). The germline gives CDR1 SGHNT, CDR2 YYREEE (reference sequence). The CDR3 consists of 15 residues. V dropped 2 bases and J dropped 3 bases, with 13 bases sitting between them. This CDR3 is CASSFREQLTDTQYF. The CDR3 coding sequence is TGTGCCAGCAGCTTCCGGGAACAGTTAACAGATACGCAGTATTTT.

This rearrangement joins TRBV28 to TRBJ2-2, with D possibly called TRBD1 or TRBD2 (5 bases each). Germline CDR1 reads MDHEN; CDR2 reads SYDVKM. Trimming removed 5 bases from V and 6 bases from J, with 16 bases in between. The CDR3 consists of 15 residues. The CDR3 DNA sequence: TGTGCCAGCAGTCCCCGAGGGGTTGGCTCCGGGGAGCTGTTTTTT. Translation gives CASSPRGVGSGELFF.

The genes are TRBV10-3 and TRBJ2-3, with D unresolved. This CDR3 has 13 residues. Deletions cut 10 bases from V and 9 bases from J, with 20 bases between. Looked up from germline, CDR1 is ENHRY and CDR2 is SYGVKD. In DNA, the CDR3 is TGTGCCACCGCCCCGACGCCGCAGGAGACGCAGTATTTT. It codes for CATAPTPQETQYF.

The chain links TRBV19 to TRBJ2-4; unclear D gene. This CDR3 is built from 14 residues. Germline V gene lookup returns CDR1 LNHDA and CDR2 SQIVND (reference sequence). Trimming took off 0 bases at V and 1 base at J, with 4 bases between the two ends. For the CDR3, the DNA is TGTGCCAGTAGTATAGACAGGGCCAAAAACATTCAGTACTTC. This translates into CASSIDRAKNIQYF. The full variable domain, in which reference TRBV19 and TRBJ2-4 provide the parts outside the CDR3, is DGGITQSPKYLFRKEGQNVTLSCEQNLNHDAMYWYRQDPGQGLRLIYYSQIVNDFQKGDIAEGYSVSREKKESFPLTVTSAQKNPTAFYLCASSIDRAKNIQYFGAGTRLSVL.

J is TRBJ2-7 and V is TRBV6-6; D may match TRBD1 or TRBD2 (6 bases each). The V end lost 10 bases, the J end lost 4 bases, and 20 bases lay between the germline ends. Germline V gives CDR1 MNHNY, CDR2 SVGAGI (reference sequence). The CDR3 runs 14 residues. The chain's CDR3 is CAIWTGAPVYEQYF. DNA of the CDR3: TGTGCCATTTGGACGGGGGCCCCCGTTTACGAGCAGTACTTC.

This chain connects TRBV18 to TRBJ2-3; 10 positions agree with TRBD2. CDR3 length: 16 amino acids. V was pared by 1 base and J by 2 bases, with 3 bases of the junction left unmatched. CDR1 and CDR2 from the germline V gene are KGHSH and LQKENI. CDR3 residues: CASSPLSGGTTDTQYF. The CDR3, as DNA: TGTGCCAGCTCACCACTTAGCGGGGGGACCACAGATACGCAGTATTTT.

This clone has a handful of counts. CDR3 in amino acids: CASSLVGTTGELFF. Here the CDR3 DNA reads TGTGCCAGCAGCTTAGTGGGGACGACCGGGGAGCTGTTTTTT. The rearrangement joins TRBV7-3 to TRBJ2-2; D may correspond to TRBD1 or TRBD2 (5 bases each). Germline V gene sequence: CDR1 SGHTA, CDR2 FQGTGA. V dropped 2 bases and J dropped 5 bases, with 9 bases sitting between them. The CDR3 totals 14 residues.

This clone showed up just a few times. The V call is TRBV5-4, the J call TRBJ1-3; TRBD1 is a possible D gene (6 bases). The CDR3 runs to 14 residues. CDR1 and CDR2 (germline): SGHNT, YYREEE (reference sequence). V was clipped by 4 bases and J by 1 base, with 9 bases between them. CDR3 residues: CASSPQGSGNTIYF. CDR3 coding DNA: TGTGCCAGCAGCCCACAGGGATCTGGAAACACCATATATTTT.

This chain joins TRBV15 and TRBJ1-2; TRBD1 is a possible D gene (5 bases). Between the trimmed V and J ends, which lost 3 bases and 0 bases, there was a span of 14 bases. The CDR3 length is 16 residues. The germline CDR1 and CDR2 sequences are LNHNV and YYDKDF (reference sequence). The CDR3 here is CATSSDRDGANYGYTF. Here the CDR3 DNA reads TGTGCCACCAGCAGTGACCGGGACGGAGCTAACTATGGCTACACCTTC.

This clone was observed a handful of times. The CDR3 DNA is TGCGCCAGCAGCCATGGGACTAGCAATGAGCAGTTCTTC. This translates into CASSHGTSNEQFF. V gene TRBV4-3 combines with J gene TRBJ2-1; 8 nucleotides line up with TRBD2. CDR3 length equals 13 residues. CDR1 and CDR2 (germline): LGHNA, YSLEER. V dropped 3 bases and J dropped 6; count of bases not matched to a gene: 1.